What follows is one T cell receptor (beta chain) and its context. Its antigen remains undetermined. No qualities accompany the bases; no much larger clone lies one base away. TCRbeta CDR3 regions were amplified from genomic DNA using the immunoSEQ Assay, a bias-controlled multiplex PCR. The study's processing was this. Within the assay, amplification of reference gene primers was used to estimate how many nucleated cells each sample contained. Sequence reads were collapsed and filtered to measure the absolute abundance of every unique TCRbeta CDR3 rearrangement. For each sample, productive Simpson clonality was calculated as the square root of Simpson's diversity index over productive rearrangements. TCRdb took this table from immuneACCESS and kept in-frame rearrangements with V and J called. Such tables lack part of the clones; where checked against another copy, unresolved V genes explain under half of the gap, and the rest is unexplained. The V and J calls and clone size were taken over from that table, and D and trimming were inferred from the DNA. The sample includes about 57,000 clones, with roughly 85% observed a single time. The ten largest clones add up to 4.5% to 6% of the sample.

The data belong to a study of blood T cell repertoires in COVID-19 (dated by TCRdb to the early 2020s). General notes on the study: Samples from collaborators originated in the United States, Italy and Spain and spanned both the acute and convalescent phases of COVID-19. The dataset comprised deeply sampled blood TCRbeta repertoires from subjects exposed to, actively infected with, or recovered from COVID-19. Where available, HLA class I and class II types were taken from metadata supplied by the sample provider and were not determined by assay-based typing. A freely available public database, intended as a resource for researchers studying the immune response to SARS-CoV-2, is where the repertoires were released. The prospective study material was composed of cDNA or gDNA derived from T cells, B-cell-depleted T cells, or PBMCs. The samples were drawn from two sources: the first 160 participants of the ongoing ImmuneRACE study, and approximately 1,300 subjects contributed by 6 global collaborators. Sample metadata almost always included a de-identified subject ID, COVID-19 status, age in years and sex. Overall study results and their limits: The amount of clinical and demographic metadata varied by source and participant and was provided uncurated.

Each collaborating institution followed its own protocols to collect whole blood in K2EDTA tubes. For TCRbeta analysis, collaborator samples were shipped as frozen whole blood, as isolated PBMCs, or as DNA extracted from either sample type. CDR1 and CDR2, per the germline V gene (reference sequence), are LNHNV and YYDKDF. Inclusive of the bounding cysteine and phenylalanine, the CDR3 is 14 residues long. Only the CDR3 portion is preserved as DNA: 42 bases, with reading frame beginning at the first base. The junction carries 9 bases between V and J, which are trimmed by 1 base and 4 bases respectively.

The receptor chain draws on TRBV15 and TRBJ2-3, with the D gene uncertain. The receptor was derived from a human donor in a cohort sampled during active COVID-19. Specimen: peripheral blood. For the CDR3, the sequence is CATSRALAADTQYF. The bases are TGTGCCACCAGCAGAGCGTTAGCTGCAGATACGCAGTATTTT.